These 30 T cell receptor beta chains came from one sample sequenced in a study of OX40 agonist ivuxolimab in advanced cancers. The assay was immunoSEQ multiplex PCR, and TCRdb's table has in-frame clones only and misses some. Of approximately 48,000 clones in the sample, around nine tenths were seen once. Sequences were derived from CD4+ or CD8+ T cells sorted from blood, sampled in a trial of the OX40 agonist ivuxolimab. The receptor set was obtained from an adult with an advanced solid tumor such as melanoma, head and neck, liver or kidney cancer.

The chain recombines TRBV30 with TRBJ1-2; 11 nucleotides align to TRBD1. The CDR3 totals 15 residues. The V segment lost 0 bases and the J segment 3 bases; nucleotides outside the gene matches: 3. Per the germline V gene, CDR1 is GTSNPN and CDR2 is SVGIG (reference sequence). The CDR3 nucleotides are TGTGCCTGGAGTGTTGGGACAGGGGGTGACTATGGCTACACCTTC. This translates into CAWSVGTGGDYGYTF.

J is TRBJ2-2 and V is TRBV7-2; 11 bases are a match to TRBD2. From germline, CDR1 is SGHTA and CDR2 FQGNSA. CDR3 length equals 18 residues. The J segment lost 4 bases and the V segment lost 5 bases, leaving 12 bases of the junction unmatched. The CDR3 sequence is CASSPRVSGGGITGELFF. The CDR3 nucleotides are TGTGCCAGCAGCCCGCGGGTTAGCGGGGGGGGAATCACCGGGGAGCTGTTTTTT.

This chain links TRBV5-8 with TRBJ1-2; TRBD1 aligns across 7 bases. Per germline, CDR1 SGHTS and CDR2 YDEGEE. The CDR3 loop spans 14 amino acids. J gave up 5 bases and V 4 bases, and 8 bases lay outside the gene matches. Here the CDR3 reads CASSPRQGEYGYTF. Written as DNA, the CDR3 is TGTGCCAGCAGCCCGAGACAGGGAGAGTATGGCTACACCTTC.

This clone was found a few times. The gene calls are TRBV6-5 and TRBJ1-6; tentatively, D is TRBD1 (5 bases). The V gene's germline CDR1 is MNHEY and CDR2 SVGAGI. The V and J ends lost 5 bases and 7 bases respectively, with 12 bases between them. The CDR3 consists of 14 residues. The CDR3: CASSEGRVNSPLHF. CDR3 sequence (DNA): TGTGCCAGCAGTGAAGGCAGGGTGAATTCACCCCTCCACTTT.

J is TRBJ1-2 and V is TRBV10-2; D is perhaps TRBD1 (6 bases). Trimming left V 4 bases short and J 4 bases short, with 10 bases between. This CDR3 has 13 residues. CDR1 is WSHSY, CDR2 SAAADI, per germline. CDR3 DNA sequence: TGCGCCAGCAGTGCCGGGACAACCTATGGCTACACCTTC. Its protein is CASSAGTTYGYTF.

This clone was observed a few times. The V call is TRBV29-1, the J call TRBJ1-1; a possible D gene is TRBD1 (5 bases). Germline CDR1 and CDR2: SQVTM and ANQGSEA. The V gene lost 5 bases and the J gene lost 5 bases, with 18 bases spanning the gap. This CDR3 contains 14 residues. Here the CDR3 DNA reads TGCAGCGTTCGGCAATTGACAGCTAATACTGAAGCTTTCTTT. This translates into CSVRQLTANTEAFF. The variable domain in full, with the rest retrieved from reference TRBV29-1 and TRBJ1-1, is SAVISQKPSRDICQRGTSLTIQCQVDSQVTMMFWYRQQPGQSLTLIATANQGSEATYESGFVIDKFPISRPNLTFSTLTVSNMSPEDSSIYLCSVRQLTANTEAFFGQGTRLTVV.

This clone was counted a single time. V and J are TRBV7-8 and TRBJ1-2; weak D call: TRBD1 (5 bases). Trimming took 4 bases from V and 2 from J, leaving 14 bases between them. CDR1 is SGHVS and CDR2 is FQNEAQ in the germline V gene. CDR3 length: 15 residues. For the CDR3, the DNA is TGTGCCAGCAGCTCCCTTCCCGGGACCAACTATGGCTACACCTTC. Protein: CASSSLPGTNYGYTF.

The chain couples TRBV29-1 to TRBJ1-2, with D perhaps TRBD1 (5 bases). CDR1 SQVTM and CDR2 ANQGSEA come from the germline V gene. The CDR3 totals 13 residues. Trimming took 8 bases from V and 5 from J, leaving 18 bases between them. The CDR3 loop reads CSTDGGGVYGYTF. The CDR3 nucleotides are TGCAGCACCGACGGGGGAGGAGTATATGGCTACACCTTC.

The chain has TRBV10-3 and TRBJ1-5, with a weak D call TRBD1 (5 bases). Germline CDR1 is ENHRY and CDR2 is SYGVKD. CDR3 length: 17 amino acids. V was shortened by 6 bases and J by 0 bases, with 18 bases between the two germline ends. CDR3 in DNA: TGTGCCATCAGACCCGGGACCGAATACGATAGCAATCAGCCCCAGCATTTT. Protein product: CAIRPGTEYDSNQPQHF.

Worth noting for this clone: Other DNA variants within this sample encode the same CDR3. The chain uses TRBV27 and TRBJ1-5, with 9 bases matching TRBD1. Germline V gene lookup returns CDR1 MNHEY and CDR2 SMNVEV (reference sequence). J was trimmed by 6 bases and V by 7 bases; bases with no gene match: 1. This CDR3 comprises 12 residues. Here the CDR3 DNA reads TGTGCCAGCAAGGACAGGGGTCAGCCCCAGCATTTT. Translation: CASKDRGQPQHF.

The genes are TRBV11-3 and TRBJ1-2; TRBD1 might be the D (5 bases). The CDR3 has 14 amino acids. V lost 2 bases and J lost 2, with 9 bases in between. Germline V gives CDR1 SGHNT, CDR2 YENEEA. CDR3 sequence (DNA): TGTGCCAGCAGCTTAACGGCAGGGAACTATGGCTACACCTTC. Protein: CASSLTAGNYGYTF.

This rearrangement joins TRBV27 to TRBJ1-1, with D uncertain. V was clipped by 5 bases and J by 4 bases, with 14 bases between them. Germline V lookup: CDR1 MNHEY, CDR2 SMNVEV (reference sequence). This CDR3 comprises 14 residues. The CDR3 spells CASSISGVSTEAFF. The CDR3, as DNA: TGTGCCAGCAGTATCAGCGGGGTGAGCACTGAAGCTTTCTTT.

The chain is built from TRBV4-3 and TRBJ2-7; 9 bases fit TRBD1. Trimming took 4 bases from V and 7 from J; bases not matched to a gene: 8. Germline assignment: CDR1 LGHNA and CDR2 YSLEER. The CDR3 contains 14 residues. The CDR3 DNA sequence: TGCGCCAGCAGCCCGGACAGGGGCTTAGGTGAGCAGTACTTC. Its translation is CASSPDRGLGEQYF.

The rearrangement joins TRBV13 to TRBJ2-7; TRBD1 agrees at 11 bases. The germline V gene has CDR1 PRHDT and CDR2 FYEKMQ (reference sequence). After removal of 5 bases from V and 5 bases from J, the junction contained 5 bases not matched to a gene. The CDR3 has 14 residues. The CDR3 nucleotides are TGTGCCAGCAGCATGGACAGGGGGCGGGACGAGCAGTACTTC. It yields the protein CASSMDRGRDEQYF.

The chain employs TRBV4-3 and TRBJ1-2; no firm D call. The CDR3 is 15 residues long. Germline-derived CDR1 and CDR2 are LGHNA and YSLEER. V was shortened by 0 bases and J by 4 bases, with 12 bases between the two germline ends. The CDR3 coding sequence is TGCGCCAGCAGCCAAGAATTTCCAGACGTCTATGGCTACACCTTC. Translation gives CASSQEFPDVYGYTF.

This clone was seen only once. CDR3: CASSFLVNRGDEKLFF. DNA of the CDR3: TGTGCCAGCAGCTTTTTGGTCAACAGGGGGGATGAAAAACTGTTTTTT. The chain employs TRBV7-9 and TRBJ1-4, with 8 bases identical to TRBD1. The V gene's germline CDR1 is SEHNR and CDR2 FQNEAQ (reference sequence). Germline trimming cut 3 bases from V and 6 bases from J; bases unmatched to any gene: 9. The CDR3 is made up of 16 amino acids.

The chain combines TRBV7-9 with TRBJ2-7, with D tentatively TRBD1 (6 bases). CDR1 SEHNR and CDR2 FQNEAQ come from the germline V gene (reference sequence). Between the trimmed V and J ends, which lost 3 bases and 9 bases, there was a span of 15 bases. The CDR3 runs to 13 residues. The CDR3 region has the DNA TGTGCCAGCAGCTTGGACGGACAGTTCCTGCAGTACTTC. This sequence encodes CASSLDGQFLQYF.

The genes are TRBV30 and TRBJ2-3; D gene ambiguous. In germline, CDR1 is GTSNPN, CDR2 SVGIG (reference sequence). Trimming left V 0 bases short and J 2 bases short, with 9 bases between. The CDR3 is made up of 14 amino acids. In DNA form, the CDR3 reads TGTGCCTGGAGTGTACTTTCGGTCACAGATACGCAGTATTTT. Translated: CAWSVLSVTDTQYF. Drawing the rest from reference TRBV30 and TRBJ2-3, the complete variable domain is SQTIHQWPATLVQPVGSPLSLECTVEGTSNPNLYWYRQAAGRGLQLLFYSVGIGQISSEVPQNLSASRPQDRQFILSSKKLLLSDSGFYLCAWSVLSVTDTQYFGPGTRLTVL.

The CDR3 region is CASREVGVVNTEAFF. DNA for the CDR3: TGTGCCAGTAGAGAAGTGGGGGTCGTAAACACTGAAGCTTTCTTT. This chain connects TRBV19 to TRBJ1-1; perhaps TRBD1 as D (5 bases). From germline, CDR1 is LNHDA and CDR2 SQIVND (reference sequence). V was trimmed by 6 bases and J by 2 bases, leaving 16 bases between them. The CDR3 is made up of 15 amino acids.

CDR3 nucleotide sequence: TGCAGCGTTGGGACAGGAGCCTATGGCTACACCTTC. The encoded protein is CSVGTGAYGYTF. This chain links TRBV29-1 with TRBJ1-2; 7 bases line up with TRBD1. The CDR3 runs to 12 residues. Germline V gene lookup returns CDR1 SQVTM and CDR2 ANQGSEA. The trim removed 4 bases at V and 4 bases at J, leaving 3 bases unmatched.

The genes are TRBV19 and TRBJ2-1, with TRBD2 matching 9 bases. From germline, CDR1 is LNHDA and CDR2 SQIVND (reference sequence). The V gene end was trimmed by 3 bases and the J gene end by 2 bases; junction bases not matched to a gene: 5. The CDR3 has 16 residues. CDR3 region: CASSISRLAAYNEQFF. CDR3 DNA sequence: TGTGCCAGTAGTATTAGTCGACTAGCGGCCTACAATGAGCAGTTCTTC.

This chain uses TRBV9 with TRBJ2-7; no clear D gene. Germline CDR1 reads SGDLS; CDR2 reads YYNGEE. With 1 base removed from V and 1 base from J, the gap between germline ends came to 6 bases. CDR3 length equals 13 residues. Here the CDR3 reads CASSVSPSYEQYF. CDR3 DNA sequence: TGTGCCAGCAGCGTAAGCCCTTCCTACGAGCAGTACTTC.

The CDR3 DNA reads as TGTGCCAGCAGCTTTGAGTATCTAGGGTGGGTGGCCCTCTATGCAGATACGCAGTATTTT. It codes for CASSFEYLGWVALYADTQYF. J is TRBJ2-3 and V is TRBV5-5, with D hard to call. Trimming shortened V by 2 bases and J by 4 bases, and 29 bases separated the two germline ends. The CDR3 covers 20 residues. CDR1 and CDR2 from the germline V gene are SGHKS and YYEKEE (reference sequence). Using reference TRBV5-5 and TRBJ2-3 for the parts outside the CDR3, the full variable domain is DAGVTQSPTHLIKTRGQQVTLRCSPISGHKSVSWYQQVLGQGPQFIFQYYEKEERGRGNFPDRFSARQFPNYSSELNVNALLLGDSALYLCASSFEYLGWVALYADTQYFGPGTRLTVL.

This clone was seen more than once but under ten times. In DNA, the CDR3 is TGCGCCAGCAGGCATTCTGGCACAGATACGCAGTATTTT. Translated: CASRHSGTDTQYF. The V and J genes are TRBV23-1 and TRBJ2-3; unclear D gene. TRBV23-1 is annotated as an ORF whose role is uncertain. Trimming stripped 6 bases from V and 1 base from J, with 8 bases between. This CDR3 has 13 amino acids.

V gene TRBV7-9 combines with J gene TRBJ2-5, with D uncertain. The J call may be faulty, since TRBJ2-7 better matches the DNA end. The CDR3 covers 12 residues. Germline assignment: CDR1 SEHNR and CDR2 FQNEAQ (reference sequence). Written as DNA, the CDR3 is TGTGCCAGCAGCTTAGCATCGGCCGAGCAGTACTTC. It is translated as CASSLASAEQYF.

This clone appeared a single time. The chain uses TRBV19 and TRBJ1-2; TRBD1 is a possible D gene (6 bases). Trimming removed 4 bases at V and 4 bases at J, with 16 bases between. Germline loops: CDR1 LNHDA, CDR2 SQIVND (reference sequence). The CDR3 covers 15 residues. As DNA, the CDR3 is TGTGCCAGTAGTACCGGACAGCTTACTATCTATGGCTACACCTTC. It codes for CASSTGQLTIYGYTF.

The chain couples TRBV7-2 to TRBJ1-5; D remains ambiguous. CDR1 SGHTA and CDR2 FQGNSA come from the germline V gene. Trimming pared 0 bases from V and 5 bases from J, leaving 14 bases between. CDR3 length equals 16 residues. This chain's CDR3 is CASSLASVREDQPQHF. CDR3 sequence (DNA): TGTGCCAGCAGCTTAGCGTCCGTAAGGGAGGATCAGCCCCAGCATTTT.

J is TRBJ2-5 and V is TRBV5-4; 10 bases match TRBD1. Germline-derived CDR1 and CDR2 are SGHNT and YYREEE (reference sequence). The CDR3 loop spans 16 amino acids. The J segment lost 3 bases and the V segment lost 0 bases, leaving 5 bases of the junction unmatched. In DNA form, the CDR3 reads TGTGCCAGCAGCTTGGGGCTGACAGGGGGCGAAGAGACCCAGTACTTC. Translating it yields CASSLGLTGGEETQYF. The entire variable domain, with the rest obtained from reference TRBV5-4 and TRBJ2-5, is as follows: ETGVTQSPTHLIKTRGQQVTLRCSSQSGHNTVSWYQQALGQGPQFIFQYYREEENGRGNFPPRFSGLQFPNYSSELNVNALELDDSALYLCASSLGLTGGEETQYFGPGTRLLVL.

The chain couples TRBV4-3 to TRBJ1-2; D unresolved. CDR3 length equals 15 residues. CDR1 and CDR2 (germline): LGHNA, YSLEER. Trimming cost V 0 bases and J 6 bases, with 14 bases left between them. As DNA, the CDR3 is TGCGCCAGCAGCCAAGAGCCTAGGGTTTCAGATGGCTACACCTTC. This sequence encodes CASSQEPRVSDGYTF.

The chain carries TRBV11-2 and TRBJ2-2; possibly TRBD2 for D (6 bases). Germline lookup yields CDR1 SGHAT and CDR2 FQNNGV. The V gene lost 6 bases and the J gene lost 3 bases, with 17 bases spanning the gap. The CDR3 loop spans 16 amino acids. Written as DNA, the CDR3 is TGTGCCAGCAGGTCCCGGGACTTGGGGTACACCGGGGAGCTGTTTTTT. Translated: CASRSRDLGYTGELFF.